This TCR beta chain stems from a study of identical twins. A universal primer site was created by template switching, with the cDNA bearing unique molecular identifiers. From the 5' RACE reads, TCRdb called clonotypes with MiXCR, one entry per CDR3 protein. The sample carries 510,000 or so distinct CDR3 sequences, about 15% recorded once. The study's findings and limits: With abundant cord blood beta clonotypes, insertions were fewer; memory repertoires showed no such pattern. Possibly, invariant MAIT and iNKT cells partly confounded zero-insertion analyses.

The sample holds a few counts of this clonotype. Its antigen is not identified. No donor was unhealthy or non-Caucasian. The sample was also reused in another study, on yellow fever vaccine responses in identical twins.

The sequenced sample consisted of CD4+ T cells sorted from blood. This receptor was identified in a woman between 18 and 29 years old in good health.

DNA for the CDR3: TGCAGCGTTGAGGGCCGACAGGGGGCCTTGGATGGGACCCAGTACTTC. Translating gives CSVEGRQGALDGTQYF. V usage is TRBV29-1 and J usage is TRBJ2-5, with 10 bases identical to TRBD1. The CDR3 consists of 16 residues. Germline V gene sequence: CDR1 SQVTM, CDR2 ANQGSEA. Trimming removed 3 bases from V and 7 bases from J; junction bases left unmatched: 14.